One sample yielded the 7 T cell receptor beta chains listed below, sequenced in a study of T cell responses to AZD1222 COVID-19 vaccine. Assay: immunoSEQ multiplex PCR; the TCRdb copy retains only in-frame clones and omits some. The repertoire includes tens of thousands of clones, 80% to 90% of them detected once, and 5% to 7.5% sits in the top ten. The source material was peripheral blood, sampled on day 0 of AZD1222 vaccination. Source of these receptors: an adult in good health.

As to this clone: This specimen includes other DNA sequences encoding the same CDR3. The chain combines TRBV18 with TRBJ1-1; 9 bases are a match to TRBD1. Germline values: CDR1 KGHSH, CDR2 LQKENI. The ends lost 3 bases at V and 4 bases at J; junction bases unmatched: 0. The length of the CDR3 is 13 residues. The CDR3 bases are TGTGCCAGCTCACCGACAGGGGGCACTGAAGCTTTCTTT. Translation: CASSPTGGTEAFF.

The chain uses TRBV7-2 and TRBJ1-2, with D perhaps TRBD1 (5 bases). The V end lost 2 bases, the J end lost 5 bases, and 12 bases lay between the germline ends. Germline CDR1 is SGHTA and CDR2 is FQGNSA. The CDR3 sequence is 14 residues long. The CDR3 spells CASSLQQVLYGYTF. The CDR3 DNA follows: TGTGCCAGCAGCTTACAACAGGTCCTGTATGGCTACACCTTC. The full variable domain, its missing parts supplied by reference TRBV7-2 and TRBJ1-2, is GAGVSQSPSNKVTEKGKDVELRCDPISGHTALYWYRQSLGQGLEFLIYFQGNSAPDKSGLPSDRFSAERTGGSVSTLTIQRTQQEDSAVYLCASSLQQVLYGYTFGSGTRLTVV.

V and J are TRBV11-2 and TRBJ1-1, with D unresolved. The CDR3 sequence is 16 residues long. The V end was cut by 1 base, the J end by 1 base, with 13 bases between. Germline CDR1 SGHAT, CDR2 FQNNGV. CDR3 bases: TGTGCCAGCAGCTTAGGAACGGCGGAACCGAACACTGAAGCTTTCTTT. Translated, it gives CASSLGTAEPNTEAFF.

The V call is TRBV11-3, the J call TRBJ2-7, with D tentatively TRBD2 (5 bases). This CDR3 contains 13 residues. Germline CDR1 SGHNT, CDR2 YENEEA. V lost 4 bases, J lost 9 bases, and 16 bases lay in between. CDR3 sequence: CASSSDLGLGQYF. The DNA for the CDR3 is TGTGCCAGCAGCTCGGACTTGGGTCTAGGGCAGTACTTC.

This clone appeared a single time. This sequence joins TRBV29-1 and TRBJ1-1; unclear D gene. CDR1 and CDR2 (germline): SQVTM, ANQGSEA. The ends were cut back, 7 bases at V and 6 bases at J, with 21 bases in the middle. The CDR3 loop spans 14 amino acids. The CDR3 nucleotides read TGCAGCGGCCTCTTAGTGGACCCAGCGTCTGAAGCTTTCTTT. This gives the protein CSGLLVDPASEAFF. Full variable domain (rest looked up from reference TRBV29-1 and TRBJ1-1): SAVISQKPSRDICQRGTSLTIQCQVDSQVTMMFWYRQQPGQSLTLIATANQGSEATYESGFVIDKFPISRPNLTFSTLTVSNMSPEDSSIYLCSGLLVDPASEAFFGQGTRLTVV.

The chain employs TRBV29-1 and TRBJ2-7; 9 bases fit TRBD1. The CDR3 has 13 residues. Trimming at V came to 2 bases and at J to 4 bases, leaving 3 bases not matched to a gene. Germline values: CDR1 SQVTM, CDR2 ANQGSEA. This CDR3 is CSVEWGQGYEQYF. The CDR3, as DNA: TGCAGCGTTGAATGGGGACAGGGATACGAGCAGTACTTC.

The gene calls are TRBV9 and TRBJ1-5; 9 bases are shared with TRBD1. This CDR3 is built from 14 residues. From germline, CDR1 is SGDLS and CDR2 YYNGEE. Losses at the gene ends were 2 bases for V and 7 bases for J; bases not matched to a gene: 4. CDR3 sequence: CASSVGQGYQPQHF. The CDR3 bases are TGTGCCAGCAGCGTGGGACAGGGTTACCAGCCCCAGCATTTT.